This T cell receptor (beta chain) appears in the sequencing data of a study of T-cell memory formation after mild COVID-19. The wider study: TCR clusters were largely donor specific.

Constant-segment primers were used for 5'RACE, and the resulting TCR alpha and TCR beta cDNA libraries carried sample barcodes and UMIs. MiXCR was run by TCRdb on the 5' RACE reads, yielding one entry per CDR3 protein. The data contain about 350,000 distinct CDR3 sequences, roughly 13% of them seen just once; the ten biggest clones take up 20% to 25%. General study points: In pre-infection memory, a portion of responding clones appeared, which suggested that cross-reactive memory joined. From day 15 to 85, contracting clones were balanced between CD4 and CD8, whereas later expanders leaned toward CD4+.

V gave up 6 bases and J gave up 6 bases; unmatched junction bases: 12. In germline, CDR1 is SEHNR, CDR2 FQNEAQ (reference sequence). CDR3 length: 16 amino acids. This clonotype was observed a handful of times. Its antigen is unidentified. Sequenced: PBMCs or a T cell subset sorted from them (not recorded which). This clonotype was obtained from a young man who had mild COVID-19 (a few samples of this study predate the infection). Cell type and time point are not known. V gene TRBV7-9 combines with J gene TRBJ2-1; 9 nucleotides line up with TRBD2. The CDR3 DNA is TGTGCCAGCAGTAACCGCGCGGGGGGGCATAGCAATGAGCAGTTCTTC. Its translation is CASSNRAGGHSNEQFF.